The next 14 T cell receptor beta chains were all read from a single sample in a study of T cell responses to AZD1222 COVID-19 vaccine (dated by TCRdb to about 2021). What the time point label conveys for this sample: baseline before first vaccination. The receptor library was made with the immunoSEQ multiplex PCR assay. TCRdb's version of the immuneACCESS table is confined to in-frame rearrangements and falls short of the full clone set. An unresolved V gene accounts for under half of the shortfall where checked; the remainder is of unknown origin. This sample is represented by 120,000 or so clones; around 90% of them were singletons. The ten top clones hold around 5.6% of the sample. The sample in question was peripheral blood, obtained on day 0 of AZD1222 vaccination. The receptor source for this set is an adult in good health.

The gene calls are TRBV3-1 (or the pseudogene TRBV3-2) and TRBJ1-2; D gene unclear. The CDR3 extends over 15 amino acids. V shed 3 bases and J shed 0 bases, with 11 bases lying between them. Germline V gene sequence: CDR1 LGHDT, CDR2 YNNKEL (reference sequence). CDR3 nucleotides: TGTGCCAGCAGCCAGGGCAGATACACTAACTATGGCTACACCTTC. Its translation is CASSQGRYTNYGYTF.

The chain combines TRBV6-5 with TRBJ1-6; D is unresolved. The CDR3 length is 15 residues. The V and J ends lost 7 bases and 0 bases respectively, with 10 bases between them. The germline V gene has CDR1 MNHEY and CDR2 SVGAGI. The CDR3 loop reads CASNVGSSYNSPLHF. In DNA, the CDR3 is TGTGCCAGCAACGTGGGGAGCTCCTATAATTCACCCCTCCACTTT.

The chain joins TRBV4-1 to TRBJ1-5; 7 bases map to TRBD1. This CDR3 has 15 amino acids. Germline CDR1 reads MGHRA; CDR2 reads YSYEKL. The V segment lost 3 bases and the J segment 4 bases; nucleotides outside the gene matches: 6. The DNA of the CDR3 is TGCGCCAGCAGCCACCGGGGACAGCAAAATCAGCCCCAGCATTTT. Translating gives CASSHRGQQNQPQHF.

The rearrangement uses TRBV7-3 and TRBJ1-5; tentatively, D is TRBD1 (6 bases). Germline CDR1 SGHTA, CDR2 FQGTGA. V was pared by 1 base and J by 4 bases, with 8 bases between. This CDR3 has 14 residues. The CDR3 spells CASSLRGGNQPQHF. CDR3 nucleotide sequence: TGTGCCAGCAGCTTAAGAGGGGGTAATCAGCCCCAGCATTTT. The full variable domain, its missing parts supplied by reference TRBV7-3 and TRBJ1-5, is GAGVSQTPSNKVTEKGKYVELRCDPISGHTALYWYRQSLGQGPEFLIYFQGTGAADDSGLPNDRFFAVRPEGSVSTLKIQRTERGDSAVYLCASSLRGGNQPQHFGDGTRLSIL.

This chain uses TRBV20-1 with TRBJ2-2; possible D gene TRBD1, 6 bases. V was cut by 3 bases and J by 7 bases, with 9 bases left in between. The CDR3 consists of 12 residues. Germline V CDR1 and CDR2: DFQATT, SNEGSKA (reference sequence). Here the CDR3 DNA reads TGCAGTGCTAGTAAGGGGGTCGGGGAGCTGTTTTTT. It specifies CSASKGVGELFF.

The chain recombines TRBV7-3 with TRBJ2-3; 11 bases are shared with TRBD2. Germline V CDR1 and CDR2: SGHTA, FQGTGA. The V gene end was trimmed by 1 base and the J gene end by 2 bases; junction bases not matched to a gene: 11. CDR3 length: 19 residues. As DNA, the CDR3 is TGTGCCAGCAGCTTAATAGGGACCGGGACTAGCGGTTTCACAGATACGCAGTATTTT. It encodes CASSLIGTGTSGFTDTQYF. The entire variable domain, with the rest obtained from reference TRBV7-3 and TRBJ2-3, is as follows: GAGVSQTPSNKVTEKGKYVELRCDPISGHTALYWYRQSLGQGPEFLIYFQGTGAADDSGLPNDRFFAVRPEGSVSTLKIQRTERGDSAVYLCASSLIGTGTSGFTDTQYFGPGTRLTVL.

The CDR3 sequence is CASSGGEITEAFF. In nucleotides, the CDR3 is TGTGCCAGCAGCGGAGGGGAAATCACTGAAGCTTTCTTT. V usage is TRBV9 and J usage is TRBJ1-1, with D possibly being TRBD1 (5 bases). The CDR3 spans 13 residues. Trimming stripped 3 bases from V and 4 bases from J, with 10 bases between. The germline V gene has CDR1 SGDLS and CDR2 YYNGEE.

The rearrangement links TRBV11-2 to TRBJ2-7; the D is unclear. Trimming took off 0 bases at V and 3 bases at J, with 3 bases between the two ends. Germline V gene lookup returns CDR1 SGHAT and CDR2 FQNNGV. The CDR3 runs to 12 residues. The CDR3 loop reads CASSLDLYEQYF. In DNA form, the CDR3 reads TGTGCCAGCAGCTTAGACCTCTACGAGCAGTACTTC.

V usage is TRBV5-1 and J usage is TRBJ2-3; D unresolved. The V end lost 0 bases, the J end lost 2 bases, and 7 bases lay between the germline ends. This CDR3 has 14 amino acids. Germline assignment: CDR1 SGHRS and CDR2 YFSETQ. The DNA for the CDR3 is TGCGCCAGCAGCTTGGGGGGTACCACAGATACGCAGTATTTT. Its protein is CASSLGGTTDTQYF.

The DNA of the CDR3 is TGCAGTGCATCAACTTGGAGTGGCTACACCTTC. It yields the protein CSASTWSGYTF. The chain combines TRBV20-1 with TRBJ1-2, with D unresolved. The germline V gene has CDR1 DFQATT and CDR2 SNEGSKA (reference sequence). The CDR3 runs to 11 residues. Between the trimmed V and J ends, which lost 6 bases and 7 bases, there was a span of 12 bases.

The rearrangement uses TRBV7-9 and TRBJ1-5, with D possibly matching TRBD1 (5 bases). Trimming cost V 1 base and J 2 bases, with 9 bases left between them. The CDR3 sequence is 15 residues long. The germline V gene has CDR1 SEHNR and CDR2 FQNEAQ (reference sequence). CDR3 in amino acids: CASSLDQGGNQPQHF. The CDR3, as DNA: TGTGCCAGCAGCTTAGATCAGGGAGGCAATCAGCCCCAGCATTTT.

This rearrangement joins TRBV28 to TRBJ1-5; 7 nucleotides agree with TRBD1. V shed 4 bases, J shed 4 bases, and the junction held 7 bases outside the gene matches. The germline V gene has CDR1 MDHEN and CDR2 SYDVKM. The CDR3 is made up of 15 amino acids. The CDR3 spells CASSSTGTANQPQHF. In nucleotides, the CDR3 is TGTGCCAGCAGTTCCACCGGGACAGCAAATCAGCCCCAGCATTTT.

The J gene is TRBJ2-5, the V gene TRBV9; 8 bases match TRBD1. The CDR3 is 13 residues long. Looked up from germline, CDR1 is SGDLS and CDR2 is YYNGEE. The ends lost 4 bases at V and 5 bases at J; junction bases unmatched: 4. The CDR3 DNA is TGTGCCAGCAGCCGACAGGGGTCTGAGACCCAGTACTTC. Translation gives CASSRQGSETQYF.

The chain joins TRBV6-5 to TRBJ1-5, with D possibly TRBD1 on 5 matching bases. The germline V gene encodes CDR1 MNHEY and CDR2 SVGAGI. This CDR3 is 15 amino acids long. The V end was cut by 8 bases, the J end by 2 bases, with 16 bases between. CDR3: CASVENAGRNQPQHF. The DNA of the CDR3 is TGTGCCAGCGTGGAGAATGCAGGGCGCAATCAGCCCCAGCATTTT.